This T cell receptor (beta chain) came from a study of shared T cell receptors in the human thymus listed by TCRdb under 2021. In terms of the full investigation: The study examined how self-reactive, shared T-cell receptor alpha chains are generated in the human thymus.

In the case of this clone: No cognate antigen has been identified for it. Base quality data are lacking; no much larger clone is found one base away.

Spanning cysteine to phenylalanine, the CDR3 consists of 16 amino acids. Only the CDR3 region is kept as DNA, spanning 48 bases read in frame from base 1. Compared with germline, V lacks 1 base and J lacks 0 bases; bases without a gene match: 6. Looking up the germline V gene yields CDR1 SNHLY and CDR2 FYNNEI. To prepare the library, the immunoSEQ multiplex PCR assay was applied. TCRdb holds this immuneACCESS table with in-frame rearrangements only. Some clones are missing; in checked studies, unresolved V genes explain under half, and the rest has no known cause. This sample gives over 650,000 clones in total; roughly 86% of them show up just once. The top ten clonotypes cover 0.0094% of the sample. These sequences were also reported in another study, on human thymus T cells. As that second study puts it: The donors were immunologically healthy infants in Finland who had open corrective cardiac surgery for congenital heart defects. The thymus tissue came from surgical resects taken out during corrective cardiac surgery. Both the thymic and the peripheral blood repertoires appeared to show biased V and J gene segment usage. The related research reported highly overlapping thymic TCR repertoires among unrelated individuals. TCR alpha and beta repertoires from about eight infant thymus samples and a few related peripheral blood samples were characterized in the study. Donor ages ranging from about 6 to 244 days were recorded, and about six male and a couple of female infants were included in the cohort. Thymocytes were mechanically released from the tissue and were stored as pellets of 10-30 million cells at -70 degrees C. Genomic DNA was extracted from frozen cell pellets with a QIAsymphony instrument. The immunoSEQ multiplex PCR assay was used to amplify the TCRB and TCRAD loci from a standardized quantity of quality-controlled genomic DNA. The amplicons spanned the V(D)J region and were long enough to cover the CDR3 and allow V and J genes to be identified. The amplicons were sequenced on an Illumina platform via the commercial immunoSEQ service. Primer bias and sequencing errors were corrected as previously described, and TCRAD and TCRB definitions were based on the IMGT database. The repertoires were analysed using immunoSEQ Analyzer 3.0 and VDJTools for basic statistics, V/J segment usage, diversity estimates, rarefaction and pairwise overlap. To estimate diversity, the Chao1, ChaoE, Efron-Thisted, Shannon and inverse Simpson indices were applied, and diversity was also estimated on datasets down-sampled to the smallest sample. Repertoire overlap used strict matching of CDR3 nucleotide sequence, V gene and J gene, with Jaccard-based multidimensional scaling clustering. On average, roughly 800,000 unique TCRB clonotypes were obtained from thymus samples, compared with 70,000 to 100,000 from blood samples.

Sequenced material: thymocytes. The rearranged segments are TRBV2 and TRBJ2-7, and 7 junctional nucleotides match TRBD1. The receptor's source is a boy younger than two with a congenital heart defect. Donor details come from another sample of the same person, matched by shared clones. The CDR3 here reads CASSEGGGESSYEQYF. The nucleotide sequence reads TGTGCCAGCAGTGAAGGAGGGGGCGAGAGCTCCTACGAGCAGTACTTC.